The 25 T cell receptor beta chains below come from one sample, sequenced in a study of CD8+CD57+ T cells in acquired aplastic anemia. Patients chosen for sequencing had shown CD8+CD57+ cell expansion by flow cytometry. Genomic DNA provided the template from which TCR beta VDJ and CDR3 profiles were obtained. Each CDR3 protein is one row after TCRdb ran MiXCR on the reads. The table shows about 120,000 distinct CDR3 sequences, with 55% to 70% occurring only once. Material for sequencing was sorted CD4+, CD8+, or CD8+CD57+ T cells (not recorded which) from PBMCs. These receptors came from a human donor with aplastic anemia.

This clonotype has a single count. The chain links TRBV5-6 to TRBJ2-1; D ambiguous. Per germline, CDR1 SGHDT and CDR2 YYEEEE. The CDR3 contains 14 residues. The V end lost 0 bases, the J end lost 13 bases, and 17 bases lay between the germline ends. The CDR3 DNA reads TGTGCCAGCAGCTTGGGACCCTTTAAGGATGGTCAGTTCTTC. Translation: CASSLGPFKDGQFF. Full variable domain (rest looked up from reference TRBV5-6 and TRBJ2-1): DAGVTQSPTHLIKTRGQQVTLRCSPKSGHDTVSWYQQALGQGPQFIFQYYEEEERQRGNFPDRFSGHQFPNYSSELNVNALLLGDSALYLCASSLGPFKDGQFFGPGTRLTVL.

This rearrangement joins TRBV12-3 or TRBV12-4 to TRBJ2-7; perhaps TRBD2 as D (6 bases). V shed 7 bases and J shed 5 bases, with 12 bases lying between them. This CDR3 contains 12 residues. CDR3 DNA sequence: TGTGCCAGCACCACTGGGAGGAACGAGCAGTACTTC. Translating it yields CASTTGRNEQYF.

The DNA of the CDR3 is TGTGCCAGCACTCAAAACTCAGGGTCACGAGACGAGCAGTACTTC. Amino acid sequence: CASTQNSGSRDEQYF. The chain links TRBV6-1 to TRBJ2-7, with D possibly TRBD1 on 5 matching bases. This CDR3 spans 15 amino acids. Germline V gives CDR1 MNHNS, CDR2 SASEGT. V lost 7 bases to trimming and J lost 5 bases, with 21 bases between them.

This clonotype appeared many times. The chain links TRBV6-1 to TRBJ2-7; the D gene is possibly TRBD2 (6 bases). The CDR3 is 14 residues long. Germline V CDR1 and CDR2: MNHNS, SASEGT. With 1 base removed from V and 5 bases from J, the gap between germline ends came to 12 bases. DNA for the CDR3: TGTGCCAGCAGTGAAGGGGACTCCCCCCACGAGCAGTACTTC. Its translation: CASSEGDSPHEQYF.

The rearrangement links TRBV19 to TRBJ2-1; a possible D gene is TRBD2 (6 bases). Germline V gene lookup returns CDR1 LNHDA and CDR2 SQIVND (reference sequence). This CDR3 is built from 13 residues. Trimming pared 6 bases from V and 1 base from J, leaving 7 bases between. CDR3: CASRGLSYNEQFF. The CDR3, as DNA: TGTGCCAGTAGGGGACTGTCCTACAATGAGCAGTTCTTC. The whole variable domain, filled in from reference TRBV19 and TRBJ2-1, reads DGGITQSPKYLFRKEGQNVTLSCEQNLNHDAMYWYRQDPGQGLRLIYYSQIVNDFQKGDIAEGYSVSREKKESFPLTVTSAQKNPTAFYLCASRGLSYNEQFFGPGTRLTVL.

The chain carries TRBV20-1 and TRBJ2-7; D unresolved. This CDR3 has 12 residues. Between the trimmed V and J ends, which lost 0 bases and 3 bases, there was a span of 6 bases. Germline V gene sequence: CDR1 DFQATT, CDR2 SNEGSKA (reference sequence). Written as DNA, the CDR3 is TGCAGTGCTAGAGACGCAGTCTACGAGCAGTACTTC. Amino acids: CSARDAVYEQYF.

This clonotype was recorded only once. The genes are TRBV24-1 and TRBJ1-1; no clear D gene. Germline V gives CDR1 KGHDR, CDR2 SFDVKD. This CDR3 region has 13 residues. V lost 6 bases and J 10 bases, leaving 17 bases between the germline ends. DNA for the CDR3: TGTGCCACCAGTCCGGAGGGATCGAATCGAGCTTTCTTT. Its translation is CATSPEGSNRAFF.

This chain uses TRBV6-4 with TRBJ1-1, with 8 bases lining up with TRBD1. The ends lost 3 bases at V and 3 bases at J; junction bases unmatched: 6. CDR1 is MRHNA and CDR2 is SNTAGT in the germline V gene. CDR3 size: 15 residues. The CDR3 coding sequence is TGTGCCAGCAGTGATCATCACAGGGGGGACACTGAAGCTTTCTTT. Translating gives CASSDHHRGDTEAFF.

This clonotype was counted many times. The chain combines TRBV7-9 with TRBJ1-2, with TRBD1 as a possible D gene (5 bases). This CDR3 is 15 amino acids long. V lost 0 bases and J lost 8, with 16 bases in between. Germline loops: CDR1 SEHNR, CDR2 FQNEAQ (reference sequence). The CDR3 sequence is CASSLARRTGGGYTF. The CDR3 coding sequence is TGTGCCAGCAGCTTAGCGCGCCGGACGGGGGGAGGCTACACCTTC.

In DNA, the CDR3 is TGTGCCAGCAGCTTAGTTCAAGTGGAGGGGGAGACCCAGTACTTC. Translation gives CASSLVQVEGETQYF. This chain joins TRBV7-6 and TRBJ2-5; a weak D match, TRBD2 (6 bases). CDR3 length equals 15 residues. The germline gives CDR1 SGHVS, CDR2 FNYEAQ. V dropped 1 base and J dropped 5 bases, with 14 bases sitting between them.

Turning to this clonotype: The germline gene is not matched at one end of the junction; a read error may be the cause. CDR3 sequence: CSAGDLTSGRSSYEQYF. CDR3 DNA sequence: TGCAGTGCTGGAGATCTAACTAGCGGAAGGAGCTCCTACGAGCAGTACTTC. V is TRBV20-1 and J is TRBJ2-7; TRBD2 matches at 8 bases. Per germline, CDR1 DFQATT and CDR2 SNEGSKA (reference sequence). The CDR3 loop spans 17 amino acids.

The rearrangement uses TRBV20-1 and TRBJ2-7; tentatively, D is TRBD1 (6 bases). Trimming pared 6 bases from V and 3 bases from J, leaving 9 bases between. The CDR3 length is 11 residues. Germline lookup yields CDR1 DFQATT and CDR2 SNEGSKA (reference sequence). The chain's CDR3 is CSAIQGYEQYF. The CDR3, as DNA: TGCAGTGCCATACAGGGCTACGAGCAGTACTTC.

This clonotype was seen repeatedly, ten times or more. Here the CDR3 DNA reads TGCGCCAGCAGCTGGGACCCTGACAGATACTCCTACGAGCAGTACTTC. Protein sequence: CASSWDPDRYSYEQYF. This chain connects TRBV5-1 to TRBJ2-7, with D possibly called TRBD1 or TRBD2 (5 bases each). The germline V and J ends were trimmed by 3 bases and 0 bases, with 16 bases remaining between them. The CDR3 sequence is 16 residues long. Germline V gene data show CDR1 as SGHRS and CDR2 as YFSETQ.

CDR3: CAINRGRDTEAFF. In DNA form, the CDR3 reads TGTGCCATCAACAGGGGGCGCGACACTGAAGCTTTCTTT. This sequence joins TRBV10-3 and TRBJ1-1, with TRBD1 matching over 9 bases. Germline V gene lookup returns CDR1 ENHRY and CDR2 SYGVKD. J was trimmed by 3 bases and V by 7 bases; bases with no gene match: 3. The CDR3 length is 13 residues.

The rearrangement links TRBV9 to TRBJ2-3; D gene ambiguous. In germline, CDR1 is SGDLS, CDR2 YYNGEE. With 4 bases removed from V and 6 bases from J, the gap between germline ends came to 12 bases. This CDR3 has 13 residues. CDR3 loop: CASSLFTEDTQYF. In DNA, the CDR3 is TGTGCCAGCAGCCTCTTTACGGAGGATACGCAGTATTTT.

This chain joins TRBV7-3 and TRBJ2-2; 10 bases match TRBD2. V gave up 4 bases and J gave up 1 base; unmatched junction bases: 3. The CDR3 covers 16 residues. Germline V CDR1 and CDR2: SGHTA, FQGTGA. This CDR3 is CASSSPSGGNTGELFF. CDR3 bases: TGTGCCAGCAGCTCCCCTAGCGGGGGGAACACCGGGGAGCTGTTTTTT.

V usage is TRBV12-3 or TRBV12-4 and J usage is TRBJ2-1, with D perhaps TRBD2 (6 bases). Trimming stripped 6 bases from V and 6 bases from J, with 18 bases between. This CDR3 is 15 amino acids long. The chain's CDR3 is CASSATSSLGNEQFF. Here the CDR3 DNA reads TGTGCCAGCAGCGCCACTAGCTCTCTCGGCAATGAGCAGTTCTTC.

This clonotype was counted many times. Here the CDR3 reads CASSWDRDGGMNTEAFF. The CDR3 DNA follows: TGTGCCAGCAGCTGGGACAGGGATGGGGGGATGAACACTGAAGCTTTCTTT. V is TRBV11-2 and J is TRBJ1-1, with TRBD1 matching over 9 bases. V lost 4 bases and J lost 0; bases outside the gene matches: 9. From germline, CDR1 is SGHAT and CDR2 FQNNGV. CDR3 size: 17 residues. Full variable domain (missing parts from reference TRBV11-2 and TRBJ1-1): EAGVAQSPRYKIIEKRQSVAFWCNPISGHATLYWYQQILGQGPKLLIQFQNNGVVDDSQLPKDRFSAERLKGVDSTLKIQPAKLEDSAVYLCASSWDRDGGMNTEAFFGQGTRLTVV.

Concerning this clonotype itself: The junction and the germline gene differ at one end; a read error may be behind it. This chain connects TRBV5-8 to TRBJ2-1; D is uncertain. CDR3 size: 15 residues. CDR1 and CDR2 from the germline V gene are SGHTS and YDEGEE. The CDR3: CASSLGPISYNGQFF. CDR3 coding DNA: TGTGCCAGCAGCTTGGGTCCCATCTCCTACAATGGGCAGTTCTTC.

The chain links TRBV20-1 to TRBJ1-1, with D maybe TRBD1 (5 bases). Germline lookup yields CDR1 DFQATT and CDR2 SNEGSKA (reference sequence). The V end was cut by 4 bases, the J end by 3 bases, with 12 bases between. The CDR3 is 13 residues long. The CDR3 DNA reads as TGCAGTGCTAAAGAGGGGTCGCACACTGAAGCTTTCTTT. Encoded protein: CSAKEGSHTEAFF.

This chain links TRBV27 with TRBJ1-2, with D tentatively TRBD1 (6 bases). Deletions cut 3 bases from V and 2 bases from J, with 10 bases between. The length of the CDR3 is 14 residues. The germline V gene has CDR1 MNHEY and CDR2 SMNVEV (reference sequence). CDR3 sequence (DNA): TGTGCCAGCAGTTTTGATAGGGGGAACTATGGCTACACCTTC. Translating it yields CASSFDRGNYGYTF.

The chain joins TRBV2 to TRBJ2-6; 7 nucleotides align to TRBD2. The V gene end was trimmed by 9 bases and the J gene end by 4 bases; junction bases not matched to a gene: 12. Germline V gene data show CDR1 as SNHLY and CDR2 as FYNNEI. The CDR3 consists of 16 residues. The DNA of the CDR3 is TGTGCCAGTTCCAGGGACTACACCTCCGGGGCCAACGTCCTGACTTTC. It encodes CASSRDYTSGANVLTF. Complete variable domain (other parts from reference TRBV2 and TRBJ2-6): EPEVTQTPSHQVTQMGQEVILRCVPISNHLYFYWYRQILGQKVEFLVSFYNNEISEKSEIFDDQFSVERPDGSNFTLKIRSTKLEDSAMYFCASSRDYTSGANVLTFGAGSRLTVL.

This chain connects TRBV6-1 to TRBJ1-6; TRBD1 matches 8 bases. Germline CDR1 reads MNHNS; CDR2 reads SASEGT. The CDR3 spans 14 residues. V gave up 7 bases and J gave up 7 bases; unmatched junction bases: 6. CDR3 region: CASNDRGRNSPLHF. The CDR3 DNA sequence: TGTGCCAGCAATGACAGGGGTAGGAATTCACCCCTCCACTTT.

This rearrangement joins TRBV19 to TRBJ2-7; 7 bases are shared with TRBD1. This CDR3 comprises 14 residues. V shed 7 bases, J shed 2 bases, and the junction held 8 bases outside the gene matches. From germline, CDR1 is LNHDA and CDR2 SQIVND (reference sequence). CDR3: CASTTGVWTYEQYF. CDR3 nucleotide sequence: TGTGCCAGTACCACAGGGGTTTGGACCTACGAGCAGTACTTC.

This chain uses TRBV29-1 with TRBJ2-1; 12 nucleotides line up with TRBD2. The V segment lost 7 bases and the J segment 5 bases; nucleotides outside the gene matches: 9. Germline loops: CDR1 SQVTM, CDR2 ANQGSEA. This CDR3 contains 15 residues. The CDR3 sequence: CSGDASGGAHNEQFF. The CDR3, as DNA: TGCAGCGGGGATGCTAGCGGGGGGGCTCACAATGAGCAGTTCTTC.